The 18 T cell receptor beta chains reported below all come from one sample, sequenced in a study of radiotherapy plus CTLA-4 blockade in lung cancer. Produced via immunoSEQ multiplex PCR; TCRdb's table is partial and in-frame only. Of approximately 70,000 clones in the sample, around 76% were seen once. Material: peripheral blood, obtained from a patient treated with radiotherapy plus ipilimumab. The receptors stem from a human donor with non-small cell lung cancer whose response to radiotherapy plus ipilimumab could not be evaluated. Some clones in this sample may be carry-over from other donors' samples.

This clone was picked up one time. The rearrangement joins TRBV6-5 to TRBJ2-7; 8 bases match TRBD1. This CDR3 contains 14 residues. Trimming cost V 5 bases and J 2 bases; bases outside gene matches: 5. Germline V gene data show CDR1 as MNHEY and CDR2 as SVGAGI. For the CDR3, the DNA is TGTGCCAGCAGTCGGACAGGGATGGCCTACGAGCAGTACTTC. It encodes CASSRTGMAYEQYF.

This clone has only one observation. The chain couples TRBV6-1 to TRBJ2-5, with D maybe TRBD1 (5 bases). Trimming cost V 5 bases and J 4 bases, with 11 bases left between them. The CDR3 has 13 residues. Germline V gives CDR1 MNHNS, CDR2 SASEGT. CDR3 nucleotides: TGTGCCAGCAGTCCCCAGGGCCGAGAGACCCAGTACTTC. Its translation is CASSPQGRETQYF.

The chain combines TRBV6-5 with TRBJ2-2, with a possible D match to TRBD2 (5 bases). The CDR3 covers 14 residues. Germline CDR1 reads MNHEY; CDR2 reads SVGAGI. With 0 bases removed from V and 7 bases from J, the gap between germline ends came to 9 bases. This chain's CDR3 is CASSYSRAGGELFF. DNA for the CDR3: TGTGCCAGCAGTTACTCGAGGGCTGGCGGGGAGCTGTTTTTT.

The DNA for the CDR3 is TGTGCCAGCAGTGCCCCGGGACAGGGGGAAGAAAAACTGTTTTTT. Translating it yields CASSAPGQGEEKLFF. V and J are TRBV25-1 and TRBJ1-4, with TRBD1 identical over 11 bases. The CDR3 consists of 15 residues. Germline CDR1 reads MGHDK; CDR2 reads SYGVNS. The J segment lost 8 bases and the V segment lost 4 bases, leaving 6 bases of the junction unmatched. Full variable domain (rest looked up from reference TRBV25-1 and TRBJ1-4): EADIYQTPRYLVIGTGKKITLECSQTMGHDKMYWYQQDPGMELHLIHYSYGVNSTEKGDLSSESTVSRIRTEHFPLTLESARPSHTSQYLCASSAPGQGEEKLFFGSGTQLSVL.

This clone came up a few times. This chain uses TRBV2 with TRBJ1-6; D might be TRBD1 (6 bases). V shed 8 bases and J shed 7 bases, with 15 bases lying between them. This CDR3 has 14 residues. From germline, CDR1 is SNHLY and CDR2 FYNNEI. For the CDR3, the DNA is TGTGCCAGCTCCGTTGGGGGCAGGAATTCACCCCTCCACTTT. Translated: CASSVGGRNSPLHF.

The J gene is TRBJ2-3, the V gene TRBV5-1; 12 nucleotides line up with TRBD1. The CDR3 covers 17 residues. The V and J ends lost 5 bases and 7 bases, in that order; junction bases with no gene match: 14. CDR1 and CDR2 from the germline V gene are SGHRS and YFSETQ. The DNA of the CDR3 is TGCGCCAGCAGAAAAGCGTCCGGGACAGGGGGCGTAAATACGCAGTATTTT. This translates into CASRKASGTGGVNTQYF.

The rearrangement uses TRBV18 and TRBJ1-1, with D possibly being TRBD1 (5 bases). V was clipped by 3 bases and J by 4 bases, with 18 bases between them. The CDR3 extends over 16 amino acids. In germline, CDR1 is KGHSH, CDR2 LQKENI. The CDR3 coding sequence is TGTGCCAGCTCACCCCATCGGGGGGACGCGGGCACTGAAGCTTTCTTT. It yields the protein CASSPHRGDAGTEAFF. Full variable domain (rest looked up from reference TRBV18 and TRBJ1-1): NAGVMQNPRHLVRRRGQEARLRCSPMKGHSHVYWYRQLPEEGLKFMVYLQKENIIDESGMPKERFSAEFPKEGPSILRIQQVVRGDSAAYFCASSPHRGDAGTEAFFGQGTRLTVV.

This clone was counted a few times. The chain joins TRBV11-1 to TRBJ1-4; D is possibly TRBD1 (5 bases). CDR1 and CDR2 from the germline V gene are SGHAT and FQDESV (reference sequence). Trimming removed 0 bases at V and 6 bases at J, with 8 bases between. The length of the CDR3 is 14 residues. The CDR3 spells CASSLAPGDEKLFF. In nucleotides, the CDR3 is TGTGCCAGCAGCTTAGCGCCGGGGGATGAAAAACTGTTTTTT.

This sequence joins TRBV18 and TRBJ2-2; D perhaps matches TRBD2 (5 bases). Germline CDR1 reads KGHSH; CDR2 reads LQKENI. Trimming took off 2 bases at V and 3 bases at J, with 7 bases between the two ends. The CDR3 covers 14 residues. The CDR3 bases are TGTGCCAGCTCACCATCGGGATACACCGGGGAGCTGTTTTTT. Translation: CASSPSGYTGELFF.

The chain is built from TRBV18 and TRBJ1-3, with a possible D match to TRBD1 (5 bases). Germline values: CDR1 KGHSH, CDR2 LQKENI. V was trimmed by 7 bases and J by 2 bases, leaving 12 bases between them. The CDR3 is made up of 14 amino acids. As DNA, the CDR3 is TGTGCCAGCTGGTCAGGGCTTCCTGGAAACACCATATATTTT. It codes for CASWSGLPGNTIYF.

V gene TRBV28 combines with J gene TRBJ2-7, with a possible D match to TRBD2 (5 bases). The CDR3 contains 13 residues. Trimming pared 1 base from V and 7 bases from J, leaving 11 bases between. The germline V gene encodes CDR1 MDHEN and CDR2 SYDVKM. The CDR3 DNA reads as TGTGCCAGCAGTTTATTGAGGGTTTATGAGCAGTACTTC. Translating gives CASSLLRVYEQYF.

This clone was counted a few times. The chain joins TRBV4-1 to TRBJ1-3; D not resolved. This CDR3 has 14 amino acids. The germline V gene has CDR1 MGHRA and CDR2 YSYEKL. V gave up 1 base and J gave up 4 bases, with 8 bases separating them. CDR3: CASSQVTQGNTIYF. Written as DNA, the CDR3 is TGCGCCAGCAGCCAAGTTACTCAAGGAAACACCATATATTTT.

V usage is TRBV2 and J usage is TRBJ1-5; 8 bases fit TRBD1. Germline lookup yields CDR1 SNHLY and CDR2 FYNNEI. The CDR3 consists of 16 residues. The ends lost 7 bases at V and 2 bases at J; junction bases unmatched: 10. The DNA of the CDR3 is TGTGCCAGCACCAACCCCGGACAGGGTGGCAATCAGCCCCAGCATTTT. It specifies CASTNPGQGGNQPQHF.

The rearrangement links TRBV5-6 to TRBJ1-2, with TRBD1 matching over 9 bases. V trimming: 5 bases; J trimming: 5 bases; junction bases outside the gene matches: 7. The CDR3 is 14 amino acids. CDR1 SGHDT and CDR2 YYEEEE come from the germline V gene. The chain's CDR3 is CASRTGGVWYGYTF. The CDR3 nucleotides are TGTGCCAGCAGGACAGGGGGGGTTTGGTATGGCTACACCTTC.

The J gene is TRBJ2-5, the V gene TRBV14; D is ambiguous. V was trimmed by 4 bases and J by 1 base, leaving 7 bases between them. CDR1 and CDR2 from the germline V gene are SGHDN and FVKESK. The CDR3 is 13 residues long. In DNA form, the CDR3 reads TGTGCCAGCAGCCCACAGATCCAAGAGACCCAGTACTTC. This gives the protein CASSPQIQETQYF.

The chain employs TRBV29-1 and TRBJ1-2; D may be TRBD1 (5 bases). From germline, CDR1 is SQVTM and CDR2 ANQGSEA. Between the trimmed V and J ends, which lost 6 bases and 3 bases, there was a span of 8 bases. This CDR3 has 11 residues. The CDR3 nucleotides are TGCAGCGTCTCCAGGGACTATGGCTACACCTTC. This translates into CSVSRDYGYTF.

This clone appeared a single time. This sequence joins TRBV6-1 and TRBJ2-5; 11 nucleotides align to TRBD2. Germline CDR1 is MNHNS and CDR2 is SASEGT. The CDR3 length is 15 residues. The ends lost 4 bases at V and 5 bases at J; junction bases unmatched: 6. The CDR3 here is CASSGSSGGRETQYF. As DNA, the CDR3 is TGTGCCAGCAGTGGGTCTAGCGGGGGGAGGGAGACCCAGTACTTC.

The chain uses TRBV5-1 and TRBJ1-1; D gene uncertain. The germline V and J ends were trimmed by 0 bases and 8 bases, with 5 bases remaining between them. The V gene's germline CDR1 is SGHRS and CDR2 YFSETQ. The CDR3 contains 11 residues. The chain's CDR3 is CASSLASEAFF. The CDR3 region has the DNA TGCGCCAGCAGCTTGGCCTCGGAAGCTTTCTTT.